What follows are 2 T cell receptor beta chains derived from one specimen sequenced in a study of blood T cell repertoires in COVID-19. Measured with immunoSEQ multiplex PCR; TCRdb has only the in-frame clones, and not every one. The sample carries roughly 150,000 clones, around three quarters recorded once. Sequenced: peripheral blood. The receptors originated from a man aged 55 to 70 with acute or convalescent COVID-19.

This rearrangement joins TRBV5-1 to TRBJ2-3; 8 nucleotides line up with TRBD2. J lost 6 bases, V lost 4 bases, and 10 bases had no gene match. CDR3 length: 15 residues. CDR1 SGHRS and CDR2 YFSETQ come from the germline V gene. CDR3 sequence reads: CASSPTSGQGDTQYF. The CDR3 DNA sequence: TGCGCCAGCAGCCCCACTAGCGGTCAGGGGGATACGCAGTATTTT.

The genes are TRBV5-4 and TRBJ2-7, with D maybe TRBD2 (5 bases). Germline V CDR1 and CDR2: SGHNT, YYREEE (reference sequence). Trimming left V 0 bases short and J 4 bases short, with 17 bases between. The CDR3 spans 16 residues. CDR3 sequence reads: CASSLGVARNGYEQYF. CDR3 DNA: TGTGCCAGCAGCTTGGGAGTAGCGCGGAATGGGTACGAGCAGTACTTC.